Sequencing of this T cell receptor (beta chain) was carried out in a study of T cell repertoires in cytomegalovirus infection. The wider study: TCR beta signatures that were public indicated CMV infection and matching HLA type.

MiXCR was run by TCRdb on the reads, yielding one entry per CDR3 protein. The sample shows about 770,000 distinct CDR3 sequences, just under 30% of them seen only once. This clonotype came up a few times. The target antigen is unknown. Study-wide results and caveats: Carriage of CMV together with the relevant HLA was identifiable through cumulative public TCR beta family frequency. The ex vivo response was dominated by HLA-C-restricted CMV-specific TCR beta clonotypes.

The specimen was cultured CD8+ T cells from PBMCs, collected from culture after CMV antigen stimulation. This TCR came from a human donor in good health (CMV status not recorded). Some clones in this sample may be carry-over from other donors' samples.

The DNA for the CDR3 is TGCGCCAGCAGCCAAGATCCGGGGTCAGATACGCAGTATTTT. Residues: CASSQDPGSDTQYF. The chain carries TRBV4-1 and TRBJ2-3, with D maybe TRBD2 (5 bases). Germline CDR1 and CDR2: MGHRA and YSYEKL. Trimming stripped 0 bases from V and 4 bases from J, with 8 bases between. The CDR3 length is 14 residues.